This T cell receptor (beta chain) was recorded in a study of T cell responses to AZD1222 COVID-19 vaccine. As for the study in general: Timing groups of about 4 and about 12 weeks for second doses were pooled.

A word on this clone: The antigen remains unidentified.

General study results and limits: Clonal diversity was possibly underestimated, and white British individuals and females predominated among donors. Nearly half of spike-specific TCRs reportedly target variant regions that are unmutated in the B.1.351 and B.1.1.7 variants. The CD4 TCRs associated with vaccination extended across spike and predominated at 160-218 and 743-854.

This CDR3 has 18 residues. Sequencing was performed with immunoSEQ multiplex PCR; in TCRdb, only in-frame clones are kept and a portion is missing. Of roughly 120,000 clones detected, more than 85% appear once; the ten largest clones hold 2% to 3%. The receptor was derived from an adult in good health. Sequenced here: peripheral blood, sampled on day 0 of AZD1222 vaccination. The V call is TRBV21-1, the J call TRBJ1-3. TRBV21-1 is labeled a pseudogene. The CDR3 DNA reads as TGTGCCAGCAGCGGGCGCCAACAGGGAGGGGACTCTGGAAACACCATATATTTT. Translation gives CASSGRQQGGDSGNTIYF.